The 20 T cell receptor beta chains listed next were all sequenced from one sample in a study of blood T cell repertoires in COVID-19. The repertoire was sequenced with immunoSEQ multiplex PCR; TCRdb's copy has only in-frame clones and lacks some. The table shows 390,000 or so clones, with about 87% occurring only once. The sequencing sample was made of peripheral blood. These receptor sequences come from a woman in her thirties with COVID-19, enrolled during active disease.

This clone was observed once. V and J are TRBV6-4 and TRBJ1-2; D gene ambiguous. V was cut by 5 bases and J by 8 bases, with 15 bases left in between. Per germline, CDR1 MRHNA and CDR2 SNTAGT. CDR3 length: 13 amino acids. For the CDR3, the DNA is TGTGCCAGCAGTTCGGGAGTGGATGGGGGCTACACCTTC. Translated: CASSSGVDGGYTF.

The chain is built from TRBV28 and TRBJ1-6, with a possible D match to TRBD1 (5 bases). The CDR3 is 13 residues long. Germline lookup yields CDR1 MDHEN and CDR2 SYDVKM. V was trimmed by 8 bases and J by 10 bases, leaving 15 bases between them. The CDR3 loop reads CASLRGAGSPLHF. CDR3 nucleotides: TGTGCCAGCCTTCGCGGGGCCGGGTCACCCCTCCACTTT.

This chain uses TRBV5-1 with TRBJ2-2; 10 bases fit TRBD1. This CDR3 has 16 residues. J gave up 4 bases and V 4 bases, and 7 bases lay outside the gene matches. From germline, CDR1 is SGHRS and CDR2 YFSETQ. CDR3 sequence (DNA): TGCGCCAGCAGCCGGGACGGGACAGGGGCCACCGGGGAGCTGTTTTTT. It specifies CASSRDGTGATGELFF. The full variable domain, completed using reference TRBV5-1 and TRBJ2-2, is KAGVTQTPRYLIKTRGQQVTLSCSPISGHRSVSWYQQTPGQGLQFLFEYFSETQRNKGNFPGRFSGRQFSNSRSEMNVSTLELGDSALYLCASSRDGTGATGELFFGEGSRLTVL.

The gene calls are TRBV11-2 and TRBJ2-1; 7 positions agree with TRBD2. Per germline, CDR1 SGHAT and CDR2 FQNNGV. CDR3 length equals 18 residues. V gave up 2 bases and J gave up 4 bases; unmatched junction bases: 14. The CDR3 loop is CASSLTASGRRGYNEQFF. The CDR3 bases are TGTGCCAGCAGCTTAACTGCTTCCGGGAGGAGGGGATACAATGAGCAGTTCTTC.

The genes are TRBV5-1 and TRBJ2-2; D is undetermined. Germline-derived CDR1 and CDR2 are SGHRS and YFSETQ. The CDR3 loop spans 14 amino acids. V lost 8 bases and J 1 base, leaving 12 bases between the germline ends. CDR3 in amino acids: CASKTAMNTGELFF. The CDR3 DNA follows: TGCGCCAGTAAAACAGCTATGAACACCGGGGAGCTGTTTTTT.

The chain joins TRBV28 to TRBJ2-1; D possibly corresponds to TRBD2 (5 bases). Germline-derived CDR1 and CDR2 are MDHEN and SYDVKM. Trimming stripped 3 bases from V and 10 bases from J, with 16 bases between. This CDR3 has 14 residues. The CDR3 is CASSFHGGSREQFF. The DNA of the CDR3 is TGTGCCAGCAGTTTCCACGGAGGCAGCAGGGAGCAGTTCTTC.

The rearrangement links TRBV29-1 to TRBJ2-7; D is unresolved. V lost 5 bases and J 4 bases, leaving 6 bases between the germline ends. CDR1 and CDR2 (germline): SQVTM, ANQGSEA. The CDR3 length is 10 residues. The CDR3 coding sequence is TGCAGCGTTCTAACGTACGAGCAGTACTTC. This gives the protein CSVLTYEQYF.

This chain joins TRBV5-4 and TRBJ2-5, with D tentatively TRBD2 (5 bases). Germline V gene sequence: CDR1 SGHNT, CDR2 YYREEE (reference sequence). V was pared by 2 bases and J by 4 bases, with 12 bases between. This CDR3 is 14 amino acids long. CDR3 DNA: TGTGCCAGCAGCTTAGGGTCGGGGATAGAGACCCAGTACTTC. The encoded protein is CASSLGSGIETQYF.

The J gene is TRBJ2-5, the V gene TRBV28; 10 nucleotides agree with TRBD2. Unmatched junction bases numbered 8, after V lost 6 bases and J lost 4 bases. The CDR3 has 15 residues. Germline CDR1 and CDR2: MDHEN and SYDVKM. The CDR3 DNA is TGTGCCAGCAGACCCACGGTAGCGGGAGGAGAGACCCAGTACTTC. Residues: CASRPTVAGGETQYF.

The chain employs TRBV11-3 and TRBJ1-1; D unclear. Germline loops: CDR1 SGHNT, CDR2 YENEEA. The V and J ends lost 2 bases and 7 bases respectively, with 11 bases between them. This CDR3 contains 13 residues. CDR3 nucleotides: TGTGCCAGCAGCTTATCGGGTGGCGGTGAAGCTTTCTTT. Amino acids: CASSLSGGGEAFF.

The chain couples TRBV11-1 to TRBJ2-5, with a possible D match to TRBD1 (5 bases). Trimming cost V 5 bases and J 2 bases, with 9 bases left between them. The CDR3 contains 13 residues. Per germline, CDR1 SGHAT and CDR2 FQDESV (reference sequence). The CDR3 DNA follows: TGTGCCAGCAGCCCAAGACAGCAAGAGACCCAGTACTTC. Encoded protein: CASSPRQQETQYF.

The V and J genes are TRBV4-2 and TRBJ2-7; 7 bases line up with TRBD2. The CDR3 runs to 16 residues. The V gene's germline CDR1 is LGHNA and CDR2 YNFKEQ. Germline trimming cut 1 base from V and 5 bases from J; bases unmatched to any gene: 11. Here the CDR3 reads CASSQVGQGGYHEQYF. DNA of the CDR3: TGTGCCAGCAGCCAAGTGGGTCAGGGAGGGTACCACGAGCAGTACTTC.

This chain's CDR3 is CASSQDRGKDEQYF. Here the CDR3 DNA reads TGTGCCAGCAGCCAAGACAGGGGGAAGGACGAGCAGTACTTC. This chain uses TRBV7-9 with TRBJ2-7; 9 bases are shared with TRBD1. Germline CDR1 SEHNR, CDR2 FQNEAQ (reference sequence). This CDR3 spans 14 amino acids. The V segment lost 5 bases and the J segment 5 bases; nucleotides outside the gene matches: 7. Using reference TRBV7-9 and TRBJ2-7 for the parts outside the CDR3, the full variable domain is DTGVSQNPRHKITKRGQNVTFRCDPISEHNRLYWYRQTLGQGPEFLTYFQNEAQLEKSRLLSDRFSAERPKGSFSTLEIQRTEQGDSAMYLCASSQDRGKDEQYFGPGTRLTVT.

This clone was seen a single time. The CDR3 is CASSMSSGSSNEQFF. In nucleotides, the CDR3 is TGTGCCAGTAGTATGAGTAGCGGGAGTAGCAATGAGCAGTTCTTC. The gene calls are TRBV19 and TRBJ2-1; 9 bases fit TRBD2. J gave up 6 bases and V 3 bases, and 6 bases lay outside the gene matches. Germline CDR1 LNHDA, CDR2 SQIVND (reference sequence). The CDR3 is 15 residues long.

The chain recombines TRBV10-3 with TRBJ2-1; D is perhaps TRBD2 (5 bases). The V gene lost 0 bases and the J gene lost 9 bases, with 9 bases spanning the gap. The germline V gene has CDR1 ENHRY and CDR2 SYGVKD. This CDR3 is 13 amino acids long. The CDR3 sequence: CAISESSSGEQFF. The CDR3 coding sequence is TGTGCCATCAGTGAGTCTAGCAGCGGTGAGCAGTTCTTC.

V and J are TRBV6-5 and TRBJ2-7; D not resolved. Germline V gives CDR1 MNHEY, CDR2 SVGAGI. CDR3 size: 12 residues. V dropped 7 bases and J dropped 4 bases, with 11 bases sitting between them. CDR3 DNA sequence: TGTGCCAGCACTCGACTCCAATACGAGCAGTACTTC. Protein sequence: CASTRLQYEQYF.

This chain links TRBV19 with TRBJ2-1; 7 bases are shared with TRBD1. CDR1 LNHDA and CDR2 SQIVND come from the germline V gene (reference sequence). The CDR3 length is 14 residues. V lost 7 bases, J lost 0 bases, and 3 bases stayed unmatched. The CDR3 loop is CASTRDSSYNEQFF. The CDR3 DNA follows: TGTGCCAGTACCCGGGACAGCTCCTACAATGAGCAGTTCTTC.

With regard to this clone: Other DNA sequences from this sample encode an identical CDR3 as well. The chain recombines TRBV5-6 with TRBJ1-3, with D possibly matching TRBD1 (5 bases). From germline, CDR1 is SGHDT and CDR2 YYEEEE. This CDR3 contains 14 residues. The V end lost 2 bases, the J end lost 4 bases, and 10 bases lay between the germline ends. CDR3 residues: CASSFGGDGNTIYF. The CDR3 coding sequence is TGTGCCAGCAGCTTTGGAGGGGACGGAAACACCATATATTTT.

V usage is TRBV12-3 or TRBV12-4 and J usage is TRBJ1-1; D is ambiguous. With 1 base removed from V and 1 base from J, the gap between germline ends came to 4 bases. The CDR3 extends over 13 amino acids. CDR3 DNA sequence: TGTGCCAGCAGTTTAGACACGAACACTGAAGCTTTCTTT. Translation gives CASSLDTNTEAFF.

The gene calls are TRBV10-3 and TRBJ2-7; 11 nucleotides line up with TRBD1. This CDR3 has 14 residues. From germline, CDR1 is ENHRY and CDR2 SYGVKD. V dropped 10 bases and J dropped 7; count of bases not matched to a gene: 12. For the CDR3, the DNA is TGTGCCACAGGCGGACAGGGGGCTTCGGGGGAGCAGTACTTC. Translating it yields CATGGQGASGEQYF.